This T cell receptor beta chain was recorded in a study of radiotherapy plus CTLA-4 blockade in lung cancer (dated by TCRdb to the late 2010s). Regarding the study in general: Among enrolled patients, approximately 18% had an objective response and roughly 30% reached disease control.

The paper's findings and limits, for the study overall: After treatment with radiotherapy and ipilimumab, TCR clones that originated in tumors expanded in peripheral blood. Increased serum interferon-beta after radiation, together with early dynamic changes in blood T cell clones, were reported to be the strongest predictors of response.

The germline V end is reduced by 5 bases and the J end by 0 bases; junction bases left unmatched: 13. The CDR3, from cysteine to phenylalanine, totals 19 residues. Of all the DNA, just the CDR3 is kept, 57 bases in frame from base 1. CDR1 and CDR2 are drawn from the germline V gene: SGHTA, FQGNSA. The study evaluated CTLA-4 blockade (ipilimumab) given together with focal radiation therapy in patients who had chemo-refractory metastatic non-small-cell lung cancer. Comment on this clone: The antigen it binds to is not known. Per-base quality was not reported, and no clone a single base away is much larger than it.

The library came from the immunoSEQ multiplex PCR assay. Sourced from immuneACCESS, this table was stored by TCRdb with only in-frame sequences that have V and J called. A share of the clones is absent; for the studies checked, an unresolved V gene accounts for under half, and the remainder has no known explanation. The sample table lists 90,000 or so clones, approximately 86% of them with a count of one. The ten largest clones add up to around 2% of the sample. Recombination connected TRBV7-2 to TRBJ1-5; 10 central nucleotides agree with TRBD1. The sequence was obtained from a human donor with non-small cell lung cancer who had a partial response to radiotherapy plus ipilimumab. This material consisted of peripheral blood, taken from a patient treated with radiotherapy plus ipilimumab. At the DNA level, the sequence is TGTGCCAGCAGCGCCGCCGGGACAGGGGTTCGGTATAGCAATCAGCCCCAGCATTTT. It encodes CASSAAGTGVRYSNQPQHF.